This T cell receptor beta chain comes out of a study of identical twins. Study results and caveats: Beta out-of-frame sequences showed weaker excess twin sharing.

This CDR3 comprises 17 residues. The cDNA had a unique molecular identifier and a template-switch universal primer site. TCRdb re-analysed the 5' RACE reads in MiXCR, keeping a single row per CDR3 protein. The table records some 590,000 distinct CDR3 sequences, 9.6% of them present only once. In its sample, this clonotype was seen many times. Its antigen is undetermined. The sample was also linked to a second study, of yellow fever vaccine responses in identical twins.

V and J are TRBV21-1 and TRBJ1-2; the table gives TRBD1 as D, unverified against the DNA. TRBV21-1 is classified as a pseudogene. Sequencing was carried out using PBMCs. The sequence was collected from a woman between 18 and 30 years old in good health. CDR3 in amino acids: CASSSWIRDRGRYGYTF. The CDR3 bases are TGTGCCAGCAGCAGTTGGATTCGGGACAGGGGCCGCTATGGCTACACCTTC.